The 10 T cell receptor beta chains below all came from one sample that was sequenced in a study of blood T cells in healthy people across ages. Sample-barcoded 5' priming and a J-beta primer mix drove a second PCR of 7 to 11 cycles. Each CDR3 protein is one row after TCRdb ran MiXCR on the 5' RACE reads. The data hold 850,000 to 1,000,000 distinct CDR3 sequences, with 40% to 60% observed a single time. The material sequenced was blood. Source of these receptors: a young man in good health.

The rearrangement joins TRBV7-9 to TRBJ2-7, with D possibly being TRBD2 (5 bases). V gave up 1 base and J gave up 5 bases, with 12 bases separating them. Germline V CDR1 and CDR2: SEHNR, FQNEAQ (reference sequence). This CDR3 comprises 14 residues. CDR3 sequence: CASSLGRGIHEQYF. CDR3 nucleotide sequence: TGTGCCAGCAGCTTAGGTCGGGGAATCCACGAGCAGTACTTC.

This clonotype came up a few times. The chain is built from TRBV5-5 and TRBJ1-4; D is perhaps TRBD1 (5 bases). CDR3 length equals 15 residues. Germline V gives CDR1 SGHKS, CDR2 YYEKEE (reference sequence). The ends were cut back, 2 bases at V and 4 bases at J, with 12 bases in the middle. The CDR3 protein is CASSFAGTINEKLFF. In nucleotides, the CDR3 is TGTGCCAGCAGCTTCGCAGGGACTATTAATGAAAAACTGTTTTTT.

The chain joins TRBV6-2 or TRBV6-3 to TRBJ2-3; 9 bases match TRBD1. V lost 8 bases and J lost 2; bases outside the gene matches: 5. Per the germline V gene, CDR1 is MNHEY and CDR2 is SVGEGT. CDR3 length equals 14 residues. DNA of the CDR3: TGTGCCAGCCAAGGACAGGGGACCACAGATACGCAGTATTTT. Translated, it gives CASQGQGTTDTQYF.

The rearrangement joins TRBV29-1 to TRBJ2-1; 8 bases line up with TRBD2. With V trimmed by 5 bases and J by 7 bases, 16 bases remained unmatched. Germline V gene lookup returns CDR1 SQVTM and CDR2 ANQGSEA. The CDR3 is 16 amino acids. The CDR3 here is CSVIWGSGGLWNEQFF. DNA for the CDR3: TGCAGCGTTATTTGGGGATCGGGGGGGCTGTGGAATGAGCAGTTCTTC.

Concerning this clonotype: With a much larger clone just one base away, this may be a read error. The CDR3 spells CASSPPGGYNEQYF. CDR3 coding DNA: TGTGCCAGCAGTCCCCCGGGGGGTTACAATGAGCAGTACTTC. The rearrangement links TRBV12-3 or TRBV12-4 to TRBJ2-1, with TRBD2 matching 7 bases. Gene TRBJ2-7 matches the end of the DNA better, so the J call may be wrong. This CDR3 comprises 14 residues.

V usage is TRBV25-1 and J usage is TRBJ2-4; D gene unclear. Near its end, the DNA agrees better with TRBJ2-7, so the J call may be wrong. The CDR3 is made up of 12 amino acids. Germline V CDR1 and CDR2: MGHDK, SYGVNS. CDR3 bases: TGTGCCAGCAGTGACCTGACGGGCGAGCAGTACTTC. The encoded protein is CASSDLTGEQYF.

The chain links TRBV5-1 to TRBJ2-7, with 7 bases identical to TRBD1. CDR1 and CDR2 (germline): SGHRS, YFSETQ. The CDR3 is made up of 15 amino acids. V gave up 1 base and J gave up 0 bases; unmatched junction bases: 4. CDR3 region: CASSLTGDSSYEQYF. As DNA, the CDR3 is TGCGCCAGCAGCTTGACAGGGGATAGCTCCTACGAGCAGTACTTC.

In this sample, this clonotype turned up a few times. V gene TRBV28 combines with J gene TRBJ2-3, with TRBD1 matching 7 bases. This CDR3 contains 14 residues. Trimming removed 8 bases from V and 0 bases from J; junction bases left unmatched: 5. Germline V gives CDR1 MDHEN, CDR2 SYDVKM. CDR3 region: CASDRDSSTDTQYF. The CDR3 DNA follows: TGTGCCAGCGACCGGGACAGTAGCACAGATACGCAGTATTTT.

This rearrangement joins TRBV11-2 to TRBJ2-7; D is undetermined. The germline V gene encodes CDR1 SGHAT and CDR2 FQNNGV. This CDR3 contains 12 residues. Trimming took off 5 bases at V and 2 bases at J, with 7 bases between the two ends. The CDR3 nucleotides read TGTGCCAGCAGCGGGATGACCTACGAGCAGTACTTC. Amino acids: CASSGMTYEQYF. The complete variable domain, with remaining parts taken from reference TRBV11-2 and TRBJ2-7, reads EAGVAQSPRYKIIEKRQSVAFWCNPISGHATLYWYQQILGQGPKLLIQFQNNGVVDDSQLPKDRFSAERLKGVDSTLKIQPAKLEDSAVYLCASSGMTYEQYFGPGTRLTVT.

V is TRBV13 and J is TRBJ2-5, with 14 bases fitting TRBD2. V gave up 1 base and J gave up 3 bases; unmatched junction bases: 4. Germline lookup yields CDR1 PRHDT and CDR2 FYEKMQ (reference sequence). The CDR3 runs to 17 residues. In DNA form, the CDR3 reads TGTGCCAGCAGCTTAGTGGGACTAGCGGGGGTAGAAGAGACCCAGTACTTC. This translates into CASSLVGLAGVEETQYF.